These T cell receptor beta chains were read from a single sample in a study of blood T cell repertoires in COVID-19. Some clones are missing from TCRdb's copy, which holds only in-frame ones; the method was immunoSEQ multiplex PCR. Found here are fewer than 60,000 clones, 85% to 90% of them singletons; the top ten hold about 6.5%. The sequencing sample was made of peripheral blood. The receptors were gathered from a man between 60 and 70 years old with acute or convalescent COVID-19. CDR3s include the opening cysteine and the closing phenylalanine or tryptophan. The order of the fields is D gene, J gene, V gene, clone size, CDR3 DNA, CDR3 protein. A D gene is named only where the DNA matches it firmly. Size is omitted from some rows. Given values are once, few, many or a class for expanded clones.

>NA|TRBJ1-5|TRBV28|NA
TGTGCCAGCAGTAAGCCACGTAACAATCAGCCCCAGCATTTT
CASSKPRNNQPQHF
>NA|TRBJ1-6|TRBV28|NA
TGTGCCAGCAGTTTATTGGGTTTCGAGGATTCACCCCTCCACTTT
CASSLLGFEDSPLHF
>NA|TRBJ2-3|TRBV19|NA
TGTGCCAGTACCCCAGTAAAAGTAGCGGCTCCTAGCACAGATACGCAGTATTTT
CASTPVKVAAPSTDTQYF
>NA|TRBJ2-3|TRBV2|NA
TGTGCCAGCACGCCCCAGGACAGATCCACAGATACGCAGTATTTT
CASTPQDRSTDTQYF
>NA|TRBJ1-4|TRBV7-9|NA
TGTGCCAGCAGCTTAGCTGGACAGAATGAAAAACTGTTTTTT
CASSLAGQNEKLFF
>NA|TRBJ1-2|TRBV19|NA
TGTGCCAGTAGTATATTAGTCCCTAACTATGGCTACACCTTC
CASSILVPNYGYTF
>TRBD1|TRBJ1-2|TRBV6-6|NA
TGTGCCAGCAGTGCGAAAACAGGGGGCAACTATGGCTACACCTTC
CASSAKTGGNYGYTF
>NA|TRBJ2-7|TRBV6-2/TRBV6-3|NA
TGTGCCAGCAGTTATACCCTAACCGCCGAGCAGTACTTC
CASSYTLTAEQYF
>NA|TRBJ1-2|TRBV2|NA
TGTGCCAGCAGTGCGGATAGAGTCCCCGGGGATGGCTACACCTTC
CASSADRVPGDGYTF
>TRBD2|TRBJ2-7|TRBV10-3|few
TGTGCCATCAGTGATACAGCGGGAGCGGGTTACGAGCAGTACTTC
CAISDTAGAGYEQYF
>NA|TRBJ1-1|TRBV28|NA
TGTGCCAGCAGTTTATTATGGGCCAACACTGAAGCTTTCTTT
CASSLLWANTEAFF
>NA|TRBJ2-1|TRBV9|NA
TGTGCCAGCAGCGTAGGAGTCCCATTCTACAATGAGCAGTTCTTC
CASSVGVPFYNEQFF
>NA|TRBJ1-1|TRBV12-3/TRBV12-4|once
TGTGCCAGCAGCCCCCAGGAGGGCACTGAAGCTTTCTTT
CASSPQEGTEAFF
>NA|TRBJ2-5|TRBV9|NA
TGTGCCAGCAGCGTAGCCCGTGATGCGGAGACCCAGTACTTC
CASSVARDAETQYF
>NA|TRBJ2-5|TRBV5-5|NA
TGTGCCAGCAGCCGGCCCGGGGAGACCCAGTACTTC
CASSRPGETQYF
>NA|TRBJ1-2|TRBV6-5|NA
TGTGCCAGCAGTCCGACACGGTTCTATGGCTACACCTTC
CASSPTRFYGYTF
>NA|TRBJ1-6|TRBV27|NA
TGTGCCAGCGGGGGAACAGGGACCGCTTCACCCCTCCACTTT
CASGGTGTASPLHF
>TRBD1|TRBJ1-1|TRBV15|NA
TGTGCCACCAGCAAACTTTGGACAGGGGTCAAGAACACTGAAGCTTTCTTT
CATSKLWTGVKNTEAFF
>NA|TRBJ1-1|TRBV10-2|NA
TGCGCCAGCAGAACCCAGGGGAACACTGAAGCTTTCTTT
CASRTQGNTEAFF
>TRBD2|TRBJ2-1|TRBV7-2|NA
TGTGCCAGCAGCATGGGACTAGCGGACAATGAGCAGTTCTTC
CASSMGLADNEQFF
>TRBD1|TRBJ1-2|TRBV19|NA
TGTGCCAGTAGGGGCCTGACAGGGGAGCGTAGCTACACCTTC
CASRGLTGERSYTF
>TRBD2|TRBJ2-7|TRBV6-5|NA
TGTGCCAGCAGCTCTACTAGCGGGAGGGCCTACGAGCAGTACTTC
CASSSTSGRAYEQYF
>NA|TRBJ1-1|TRBV7-9|NA
TGTGCCAGCAGCTTAGCTGAGTCCCGCCCTGAAGCTTTCTTT
CASSLAESRPEAFF
>TRBD2|TRBJ2-2|TRBV5-1|NA
TGCGCCAGCAGCTTGGTCGCTAGCGGGACCGGGGAGCTGTTTTTT
CASSLVASGTGELFF
>TRBD1|TRBJ1-6|TRBV19|NA
TGTGCCAGTAGTATGCCAAGACAACAGGGGAAGCCCCTCCACTTT
CASSMPRQQGKPLHF
>NA|TRBJ2-1|TRBV7-9|few
TGTGCCAGCAGCTTAACTTACAATGAGCAGTTCTTC
CASSLTYNEQFF
>NA|TRBJ2-3|TRBV6-5|NA
TGTGCCAGCAGCGGGAGCACAGATACGCAGTATTTT
CASSGSTDTQYF
>NA|TRBJ2-7|TRBV18|few
TGTGCCAGCTCACCATATAACAGCTACGAGCAGTACTTC
CASSPYNSYEQYF
>NA|TRBJ1-1|TRBV11-2|NA
TGTGCCAGCAGCTTCCGAGTCGGGACTGAAGCTTTCTTT
CASSFRVGTEAFF
>NA|TRBJ2-5|TRBV5-1|NA
TGCGCCAGCAGCGGACAAGTCCAAGAGACCCAGTACTTC
CASSGQVQETQYF
>NA|TRBJ1-6|TRBV2|NA
TGTGCCAGCAGGGGAGATAATTCACCCCTCCACTTT
CASRGDNSPLHF
>TRBD1|TRBJ1-2|TRBV27|NA
TGTGCCAGCAGTTTCAGGGGGACAGGGGAAGGCTACACCTTC
CASSFRGTGEGYTF
>NA|TRBJ1-3|TRBV7-2|NA
TGTGCCAGCAGCTTGGTTGGCAGCTCTGGAAACACCATATATTTT
CASSLVGSSGNTIYF
>NA|TRBJ1-2|TRBV6-1|NA
TGTGCCAGCAGTGAAAGGGGCCCCTGGTATGGCTACACCTTC
CASSERGPWYGYTF
>NA|TRBJ1-1|TRBV29-1|few
TGCAGCGTTGAAGATCTTTATACAGGCGCTATGAACACTGAAGCTTTCTTT
CSVEDLYTGAMNTEAFF
>TRBD2|TRBJ2-7|TRBV13|NA
TGTGCCAGCAGCCCCGGGACTAGCGGGAGTTTTCCCAAATACGAGCAGTACTTC
CASSPGTSGSFPKYEQYF
>NA|TRBJ1-6|TRBV7-9|NA
TGTGCCAGCAGCTTAGGGGAAGGGGGATCACCCCTCCACTTT
CASSLGEGGSPLHF
>TRBD2|TRBJ2-1|TRBV6-5|few
TGTGCCAGCAAGCCGGGACTAGCGGGGAATGAGCAGTTCTTC
CASKPGLAGNEQFF
>NA|TRBJ2-1|TRBV15|NA
TGTGCCACCAGCAGAGTTCGGGGAAACAATGAGCAGTTCTTC
CATSRVRGNNEQFF
>NA|TRBJ2-7|TRBV27|NA
TGTGCCAGCAGTTTATCGGGGAGGATAACCTACGAGCAGTACTTC
CASSLSGRITYEQYF
>TRBD1|TRBJ1-6|TRBV27|NA
TGTGCCAGCACTATGACAGGGTGGGCTTCACCCCTCCACTTT
CASTMTGWASPLHF
>NA|TRBJ2-4|TRBV2|NA
TGTGCCAGCACGGCAGGGGATACCAAAAACATTCAGTACTTC
CASTAGDTKNIQYF
>TRBD2|TRBJ2-1|TRBV14|NA
TGTGCCAGCAGCCAATCCGGGACTAGCGGGAGCAATGAGCAGTTCTTC
CASSQSGTSGSNEQFF
>TRBD2|TRBJ2-1|TRBV9|NA
TGTGCCAGCAGCGTCCGACCCGGGGGGAATGAGCAGTTCTTC
CASSVRPGGNEQFF
>NA|TRBJ2-2|TRBV3-1/TRBV3-2|NA
TGTGCCAGCAGCCAAGCAGGGGTCCCCGGGGAGCTGTTTTTT
CASSQAGVPGELFF
>TRBD2|TRBJ2-1|TRBV29-1|NA
TGCAGCGTTGTCCCGGGACTAGTCTCCTACAATGAGCAGTTCTTC
CSVVPGLVSYNEQFF
>NA|TRBJ1-1|TRBV27|NA
TGTGCCAGCAGGTTCAGGGGAAACACTGAAGCTTTCTTT
CASRFRGNTEAFF
>NA|TRBJ2-7|TRBV6-1|NA
TGTGCCAGCAGTGAAGCCCAACGACTAGATTTCGCCTACGAGCAGTACTTC
CASSEAQRLDFAYEQYF
>NA|TRBJ1-1|TRBV30|NA
TGTGCCTGGAGTGTAGGGGATAACACTGAAGCTTTCTTT
CAWSVGDNTEAFF
>TRBD2|TRBJ2-2|TRBV24-1|NA
TGTGCCACCGGACTAGCGGGAGGGCCCGACGGTGCGGAGCTGTTTTTT
CATGLAGGPDGAELFF